This TCR beta chain was captured in a study of T cell responses to AZD1222 COVID-19 vaccine. Overall study results and limits: None of the repertoires were sampled until the peak T cell response had passed. CD4 TCRs linked to vaccination spanned spike, dominating at 160-218 and 743-854. Mostly white British, mostly female donors; authors suggested clonal diversity may be underestimated.

This table comes from immunoSEQ multiplex PCR, and its TCRdb copy is limited to in-frame clones, with some not included. The sample shows 150,000 to 200,000 clones, roughly 92% of them seen only once. This clone showed up just once. The antigen remains unidentified. The sequence derives from an adult who received the AZD1222 COVID-19 vaccine. The material sequenced was peripheral blood, taken 28 days after the second AZD1222 dose.

The chain's CDR3 is CAWVLPGYGYTF. The CDR3 nucleotides are TGTGCCTGGGTACTACCGGGCTATGGCTACACCTTC. V and J are TRBV30 and TRBJ1-2; the D is unclear. Germline CDR1 reads GTSNPN; CDR2 reads SVGIG (reference sequence). The CDR3 loop spans 12 amino acids. Trimming stripped 5 bases from V and 4 bases from J, with 11 bases between.